The 24 T cell receptor beta chains presented below share a single source sample, sequenced in a study of T-cell memory formation after mild COVID-19. Each CDR3 protein is one row after TCRdb ran MiXCR on the 5' RACE reads. The sample comprises around 120,000 distinct CDR3 sequences, approximately 16% of which are singletons, and 14% rests with the top ten. The sequencing sample was made of PBMCs or a T cell subset sorted from them (not recorded which). Source of these receptors: an adult woman who had mild COVID-19 (a few samples of this study predate the infection). Cell type and time point are not known.

This chain connects TRBV12-3 or TRBV12-4 to TRBJ2-7; 7 bases map to TRBD2. This CDR3 comprises 15 residues. Losses at the gene ends were 6 bases for V and 0 bases for J; bases not matched to a gene: 8. The CDR3 nucleotides are TGTGCCAGCAGAATATCTAGCGGAAGCTCCTACGAGCAGTACTTC. Translating gives CASRISSGSSYEQYF.

This clonotype came up a few times. The chain carries TRBV20-1 and TRBJ1-1; D may be TRBD1 (5 bases). Trimming pared 5 bases from V and 0 bases from J, leaving 13 bases between. The CDR3 is made up of 14 amino acids. CDR1 is DFQATT, CDR2 SNEGSKA, per germline (reference sequence). In DNA form, the CDR3 reads TGCAGTGCTGGAAGAGGGGCCGTGAACACTGAAGCTTTCTTT. It is translated as CSAGRGAVNTEAFF.

The J gene is TRBJ2-7, the V gene TRBV6-2 or TRBV6-3; D uncertain. CDR3 length: 14 residues. Trimming removed 0 bases from V and 0 bases from J, with 6 bases in between. CDR1 is MNHEY and CDR2 is SVGEGT in the germline V gene. CDR3 in DNA: TGTGCCAGCAGTTACTCGTGGGGCTCCTACGAGCAGTACTTC. It yields the protein CASSYSWGSYEQYF.

V is TRBV12-3 or TRBV12-4 and J is TRBJ2-1; TRBD2 matches at 8 bases. V dropped 8 bases and J dropped 0; count of bases not matched to a gene: 3. This CDR3 has 14 residues. CDR3 DNA sequence: TGTGCCAGCCGGAGCGGGAGCTCCTACAATGAGCAGTTCTTC. Translated: CASRSGSSYNEQFF.

This clonotype appeared a few times. The chain joins TRBV20-1 to TRBJ2-2; maybe TRBD2 (6 bases). The CDR3 runs 15 residues. The germline V gene has CDR1 DFQATT and CDR2 SNEGSKA (reference sequence). Trimming pared 6 bases from V and 4 bases from J, leaving 18 bases between. Written as DNA, the CDR3 is TGCAGTGCCAGCCATAGCGGAGAGTTCACCGGGGAGCTGTTTTTT. Protein sequence: CSASHSGEFTGELFF.

In this sample, this clonotype turned up a few times. The chain couples TRBV20-1 to TRBJ2-7; 8 bases agree with TRBD1. The ends lost 8 bases at V and 1 base at J; junction bases unmatched: 10. Per germline, CDR1 DFQATT and CDR2 SNEGSKA (reference sequence). The CDR3 runs 14 residues. CDR3: CSHPGTGFSYEQYF. CDR3 sequence (DNA): TGCAGTCACCCAGGGACAGGTTTTTCCTACGAGCAGTACTTC.

The chain has TRBV19 and TRBJ1-1; no firm D call. This CDR3 is 14 amino acids long. Trimming removed 0 bases at V and 5 bases at J, with 10 bases between. Germline lookup yields CDR1 LNHDA and CDR2 SQIVND (reference sequence). Here the CDR3 DNA reads TGTGCCAGTAGTATAGAGGGAGGGTGGACTGAAGCTTTCTTT. Its protein product is CASSIEGGWTEAFF. Looking up the rest from reference TRBV19 and TRBJ1-1 gives the full variable domain: DGGITQSPKYLFRKEGQNVTLSCEQNLNHDAMYWYRQDPGQGLRLIYYSQIVNDFQKGDIAEGYSVSREKKESFPLTVTSAQKNPTAFYLCASSIEGGWTEAFFGQGTRLTVV.

The chain links TRBV7-6 to TRBJ2-1, with TRBD1 identical over 10 bases. The CDR3 covers 19 residues. V shed 0 bases and J 0 bases; nucleotides not matched to a gene: 8. The germline CDR1 and CDR2 sequences are SGHVS and FNYEAQ. The CDR3 protein is CASSLAGTGETNSYNEQFF. In DNA, the CDR3 is TGTGCCAGCAGCTTAGCCGGGACAGGGGAGACGAACTCCTACAATGAGCAGTTCTTC.

The genes are TRBV2 and TRBJ2-1; D is uncertain. Between the trimmed V and J ends, which lost 6 bases and 10 bases, there was a span of 10 bases. This CDR3 has 11 amino acids. Germline values: CDR1 SNHLY, CDR2 FYNNEI. CDR3 region: CASSANREQFF. CDR3 DNA: TGTGCCAGCAGCGCCAATAGGGAGCAGTTCTTC.

This clonotype appeared a few times. The chain carries TRBV5-1 and TRBJ2-1; D is unclear. Germline assignment: CDR1 SGHRS and CDR2 YFSETQ. V was shortened by 6 bases and J by 4 bases, with 11 bases between the two germline ends. The CDR3 totals 13 residues. The CDR3 sequence is CASKALLYNEQFF. For the CDR3, the DNA is TGCGCCAGCAAAGCCCTCTTATACAATGAGCAGTTCTTC.

This clonotype turned up a few times. V usage is TRBV5-1 and J usage is TRBJ2-3, with 13 nucleotides matching TRBD2. The germline V gene has CDR1 SGHRS and CDR2 YFSETQ. After removal of 6 bases from V and 3 bases from J, the junction contained 19 bases not matched to a gene. This CDR3 is built from 20 residues. The CDR3 region is CASTRGVPGLAGKSTDTQYF. CDR3 coding DNA: TGCGCCAGCACGAGGGGCGTTCCGGGACTAGCGGGAAAGAGTACAGATACGCAGTATTTT.

V is TRBV5-1 and J is TRBJ1-2, with D possibly TRBD1 on 6 matching bases. The V and J ends lost 4 bases and 7 bases respectively, with 14 bases between them. There are 13 residues in the CDR3. CDR1 SGHRS and CDR2 YFSETQ come from the germline V gene. The DNA of the CDR3 is TGCGCCAGCAGCAGGGATGGGGGGCTTGGCTACACCTTC. Translated, it gives CASSRDGGLGYTF.

The V call is TRBV13, the J call TRBJ2-5; 8 positions agree with TRBD2. This CDR3 comprises 16 residues. Germline-derived CDR1 and CDR2 are PRHDT and FYEKMQ (reference sequence). The junction had 4 bases not matched to a gene; V was cut back by 0 bases and J by 1 base. The CDR3 DNA follows: TGTGCCAGCAGCTTAGGCCGGGGGGGGACCCAAGAGACCCAGTACTTC. Protein product: CASSLGRGGTQETQYF.

The V call is TRBV4-2, the J call TRBJ1-1, with D perhaps matching TRBD1 (5 bases). This CDR3 has 13 amino acids. The V end was cut by 1 base, the J end by 5 bases, with 8 bases between. Per the germline V gene, CDR1 is LGHNA and CDR2 is YNFKEQ. The CDR3 DNA reads TGTGCCAGCAGCCAAGTCAAGGGGACTGAAGCTTTCTTT. It translates to CASSQVKGTEAFF.

This clonotype turned up a few times. The chain combines TRBV19 with TRBJ2-4; 8 nucleotides match TRBD2. The CDR3 contains 17 residues. In germline, CDR1 is LNHDA, CDR2 SQIVND (reference sequence). With 4 bases clipped from V and 6 bases from J, the junction kept 14 bases outside the gene matches. CDR3 in DNA: TGTGCCAGTAGTACGGCGCGGGCGGGAGGCCGCGGAAACATTCAGTACTTC. It codes for CASSTARAGGRGNIQYF.

There are a few counts of this clonotype. The gene calls are TRBV9 and TRBJ2-1; the D gene is possibly TRBD1 (6 bases). CDR1 and CDR2 from the germline V gene are SGDLS and YYNGEE. The CDR3 totals 15 residues. V was clipped by 7 bases and J by 2 bases, with 16 bases between them. This CDR3 is CASGKQGKPYNEQFF. Here the CDR3 DNA reads TGTGCCAGCGGTAAGCAGGGGAAACCCTACAATGAGCAGTTCTTC.

The rearrangement links TRBV7-9 to TRBJ2-7; a weak D match, TRBD1 (6 bases). Germline CDR1 reads SEHNR; CDR2 reads FQNEAQ (reference sequence). The CDR3 consists of 14 residues. V gave up 6 bases and J gave up 5 bases, with 17 bases separating them. DNA of the CDR3: TGTGCCAGCAGTCGACAGGTAAAGTTTGACGAGCAGTACTTC. This gives the protein CASSRQVKFDEQYF.

This clonotype came up a few times. This rearrangement joins TRBV3-1 to TRBJ1-1; D is ambiguous. This CDR3 comprises 11 residues. V was shortened by 1 base and J by 7 bases, with 4 bases between the two germline ends. Germline assignment: CDR1 LGHDT and CDR2 YNNKEL (reference sequence). This chain's CDR3 is CASSQGFEAFF. The CDR3 DNA sequence: TGTGCCAGCAGCCAAGGGTTTGAAGCTTTCTTT.

CDR3: CATGRGTSGNNEQFF. As DNA, the CDR3 is TGTGCCACCGGCCGCGGGACTAGCGGTAACAATGAGCAGTTCTTC. The chain recombines TRBV6-5 with TRBJ2-1; 11 nucleotides align to TRBD2. Trimming at V came to 10 bases and at J to 5 bases, leaving 10 bases not matched to a gene. The CDR3 totals 15 residues. Germline lookup yields CDR1 MNHEY and CDR2 SVGAGI.

This clonotype appeared a few times. The chain carries TRBV24-1 and TRBJ2-2; D unclear. V lost 0 bases, J lost 3 bases, and 7 bases lay in between. The CDR3 loop spans 15 amino acids. Per the germline V gene, CDR1 is KGHDR and CDR2 is SFDVKD. The CDR3 loop reads CATSDLGVDTGELFF. CDR3 DNA: TGTGCCACCAGTGATTTGGGAGTGGACACCGGGGAGCTGTTTTTT.

The chain has TRBV11-3 and TRBJ1-2; TRBD1 is a possible D gene (6 bases). This CDR3 region has 12 residues. The V end lost 8 bases, the J end lost 4 bases, and 11 bases lay between the germline ends. The V gene's germline CDR1 is SGHNT and CDR2 YENEEA. In nucleotides, the CDR3 is TGTGCCAGCGGGGGCAGTGCCTATGGCTACACCTTC. Amino acid sequence: CASGGSAYGYTF.

The chain uses TRBV7-2 and TRBJ2-1, with D possibly matching TRBD2 (5 bases). The CDR3 is 13 residues long. The germline V gene encodes CDR1 SGHTA and CDR2 FQGNSA. With 5 bases removed from V and 10 bases from J, the gap between germline ends came to 15 bases. The CDR3 region is CASSPGGRWEQFF. Here the CDR3 DNA reads TGTGCCAGCAGCCCCGGAGGTAGATGGGAGCAGTTCTTC.

This clonotype came up many times. The chain is built from TRBV7-2 and TRBJ1-2, with TRBD1 identical over 10 bases. Germline V CDR1 and CDR2: SGHTA, FQGNSA. V was clipped by 6 bases and J by 8 bases; unmatched bases: 9. The CDR3 sequence is 14 residues long. CDR3 amino acids: CASSSGTGDRGYTF. The CDR3, as DNA: TGTGCCAGCAGTTCCGGGACAGGGGATCGGGGCTACACCTTC.

There are a few counts of this clonotype. J is TRBJ2-1 and V is TRBV21-1; TRBD1, the D gene given by the table, was not confirmed from the DNA. TRBV21-1 is tagged as a pseudogene. The CDR3 is made up of 16 amino acids. The chain's CDR3 is CASSKMGGGAYNEQFF. The CDR3 DNA is TGTGCCAGCAGCAAAATGGGAGGCGGGGCGTACAATGAGCAGTTCTTC.